The 8 T cell receptor beta chains given below trace back to one sample, sequenced in a study of T cells in Graves' hyperthyroidism and ophthalmopathy. It was RNA transcripts that yielded the amplified TCR beta CDR3 regions. Initially, a first-round RT-PCR of the TCR CDR3 employed the HTBI primer set. Each CDR3 protein is one row after TCRdb ran MiXCR on the multiplex PCR reads. This sample has 600,000 to 750,000 distinct CDR3 sequences; 17% occur once, and the top ten carry roughly 15%. Sequenced: blood. Source of these receptors: a man aged 50 or older with Graves' hyperthyroidism.

The chain carries TRBV6-1 and TRBJ2-3; D ambiguous. This CDR3 has 11 amino acids. The V gene lost 5 bases and the J gene lost 8 bases, with 8 bases spanning the gap. Germline loops: CDR1 MNHNS, CDR2 SASEGT. DNA of the CDR3: TGTGCCAGCAGTCGGCTCGGTACGCAGTATTTT. This encodes CASSRLGTQYF.

V gene TRBV24-1 combines with J gene TRBJ2-1, with D perhaps assigned TRBD1 or TRBD2 (5 bases each). The CDR3 has 20 residues. Trimming took off 5 bases at V and 5 bases at J, with 30 bases between the two ends. Germline assignment: CDR1 KGHDR and CDR2 SFDVKD. The CDR3 spells CATSGGTAGYDTRRDNEQFF. In DNA, the CDR3 is TGTGCCACCAGTGGGGGGACGGCCGGGTATGATACTAGACGTGACAATGAGCAGTTCTTC.

The chain has TRBV24-1 and TRBJ2-7; D unresolved. Deletions cut 0 bases from V and 6 bases from J, with 5 bases between. Germline V gives CDR1 KGHDR, CDR2 SFDVKD. The CDR3 loop spans 12 amino acids. CDR3 amino acids: CATSDLIGEQYF. The CDR3 DNA follows: TGTGCCACCAGTGATTTGATTGGCGAGCAGTACTTC.

To note about this clonotype: At one end, the junction sequence differs from germline, possibly due to a read error. The genes are TRBV4-2 and TRBJ2-3; 11 bases align to TRBD2. The CDR3 runs to 16 residues. Germline assignment: CDR1 LGHNA and CDR2 YNFKEQ. The DNA of the CDR3 is TGTGCCAGCAGCTTCCGACTAGCGGGGAACACAGATACGCGGTATTTT. Amino acid sequence: CASSFRLAGNTDTRYF.

The V gene is TRBV4-1, the J gene TRBJ1-2; the D is unclear. Germline V gene sequence: CDR1 MGHRA, CDR2 YSYEKL. This CDR3 has 13 amino acids. V was trimmed by 1 base and J by 0 bases, leaving 3 bases between them. DNA of the CDR3: TGCGCCAGCAGCCAAGCCGCTAACTATGGCTACACCTTC. Its translation: CASSQAANYGYTF.

This clonotype was recorded at least ten times. This CDR3 reads CASSTTGTTYEQYF. CDR3 DNA sequence: TGTGCCAGCAGCACGACCGGGACAACCTACGAGCAGTACTTC. The chain uses TRBV27 and TRBJ2-7; the D gene is possibly TRBD1 (6 bases). The ends were cut back, 6 bases at V and 2 bases at J, with 14 bases in the middle. Germline-derived CDR1 and CDR2 are MNHEY and SMNVEV (reference sequence). CDR3 size: 14 residues.

This clonotype was counted between two and nine times. This chain connects TRBV12-3 or TRBV12-4 to TRBJ2-7, with TRBD2 matching 9 bases. CDR3 length equals 16 residues. V lost 1 base, J lost 7 bases, and 11 bases stayed unmatched. The CDR3 sequence: CASSLVSSGNAWEQYF. The CDR3 nucleotides read TGTGCCAGCAGTTTAGTCTCTAGCGGGAACGCGTGGGAGCAGTACTTC.

The CDR3 region is CASSSGPSLKAFF. DNA of the CDR3: TGTGCCAGCAGTTCGGGACCTAGCCTTAAAGCTTTCTTT. J is TRBJ1-1 and V is TRBV7-3; TRBD1 is a possible D gene (5 bases). This CDR3 has 13 residues. The V gene lost 6 bases and the J gene lost 9 bases, with 17 bases spanning the gap. CDR1 and CDR2 from the germline V gene are SGHTA and FQGTGA.